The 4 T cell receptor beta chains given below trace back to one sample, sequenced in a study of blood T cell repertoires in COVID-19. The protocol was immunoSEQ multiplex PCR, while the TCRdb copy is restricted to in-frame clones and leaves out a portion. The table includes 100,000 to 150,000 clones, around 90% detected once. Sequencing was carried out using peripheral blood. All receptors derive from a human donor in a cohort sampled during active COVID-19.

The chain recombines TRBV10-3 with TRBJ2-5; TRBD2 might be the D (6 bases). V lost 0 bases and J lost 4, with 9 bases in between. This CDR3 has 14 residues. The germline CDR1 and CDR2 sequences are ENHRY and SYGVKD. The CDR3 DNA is TGTGCCATCAGTGAGTCTACCGGGGGAGAGACCCAGTACTTC. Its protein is CAISESTGGETQYF.

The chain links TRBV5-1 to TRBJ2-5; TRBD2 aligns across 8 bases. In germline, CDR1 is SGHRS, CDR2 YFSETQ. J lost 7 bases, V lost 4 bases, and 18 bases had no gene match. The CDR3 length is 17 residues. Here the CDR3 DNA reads TGCGCCAGCAGCCCCCTAGCCACTAGCGGAAGTCCTGGGACCCAGTACTTC. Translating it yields CASSPLATSGSPGTQYF.

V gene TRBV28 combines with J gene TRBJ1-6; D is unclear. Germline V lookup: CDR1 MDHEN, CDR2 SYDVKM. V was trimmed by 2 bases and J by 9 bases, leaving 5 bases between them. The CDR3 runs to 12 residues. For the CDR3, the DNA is TGTGCCAGCAGTTTACGAGGTTCACCCCTCCACTTT. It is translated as CASSLRGSPLHF.

The CDR3 protein is CASSVEQGRQGSNQPQHF. The CDR3 nucleotides read TGTGCCAGCAGCGTAGAGCAGGGGAGACAGGGAAGCAATCAGCCCCAGCATTTT. The V gene is TRBV9, the J gene TRBJ1-5, with 7 bases that match TRBD1. CDR1 is SGDLS and CDR2 is YYNGEE in the germline V gene. With V trimmed by 0 bases and J by 1 base, 10 bases remained unmatched. The CDR3 has 18 amino acids. The variable domain in full, with the rest retrieved from reference TRBV9 and TRBJ1-5, is DSGVTQTPKHLITATGQRVTLRCSPRSGDLSVYWYQQSLDQGLQFLIQYYNGEERAKGNILERFSAQQFPDLHSELNLSSLELGDSALYFCASSVEQGRQGSNQPQHFGDGTRLSIL.